The T cell receptor (beta chain) under discussion was sequenced for a study of shared clonotypes between healthy human individuals. Study background: A donor's plate count was three for CD4 naive and three for CD4 memory; CD8 naive had two and CD8 memory one. Study-wide points: Non-shared clonotypes had lower generation probabilities than clonotypes shared by all four sorted-subset donors. The researchers took only blood, and tissue repertoires probably look different. Naive subsets generally exceeded memory subsets in estimated richness.

Turning to this clone: Its specificity is not known.

Using immunoSEQ multiplex PCR, the repertoire was profiled, and TCRdb retains in-frame clones only, with some absent. The repertoire consists of 2 million to 2.5 million clones, with almost 96% occurring once and the leading ten covering 0.13%. This TCR came from a man aged 18 to 29 in good health. Sequencing was carried out using naive CD4+ T cells sorted from blood. Subset specified: CD45RA+ positively selected.

The CDR3 region has the DNA TGTGCCATCAGTGATACCCCAAAAGAGACCCAGTACTTC. Protein product: CAISDTPKETQYF. This chain uses TRBV10-3 with TRBJ2-5, with unresolved D. Deletions cut 3 bases from V and 3 bases from J, with 8 bases between. This CDR3 spans 13 amino acids. Germline lookup yields CDR1 ENHRY and CDR2 SYGVKD.